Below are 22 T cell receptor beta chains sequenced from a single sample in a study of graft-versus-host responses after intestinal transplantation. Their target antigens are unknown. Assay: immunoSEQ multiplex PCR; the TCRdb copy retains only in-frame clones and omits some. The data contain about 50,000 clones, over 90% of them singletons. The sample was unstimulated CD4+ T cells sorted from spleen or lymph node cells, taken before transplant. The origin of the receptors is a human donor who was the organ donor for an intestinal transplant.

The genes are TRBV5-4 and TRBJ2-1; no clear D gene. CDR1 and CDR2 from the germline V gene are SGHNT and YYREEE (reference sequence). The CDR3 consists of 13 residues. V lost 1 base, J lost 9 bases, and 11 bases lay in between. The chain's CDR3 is CASSLLLSGEQFF. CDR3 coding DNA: TGTGCCAGCAGCTTGCTATTATCGGGTGAGCAGTTCTTC. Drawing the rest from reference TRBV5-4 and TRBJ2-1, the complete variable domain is ETGVTQSPTHLIKTRGQQVTLRCSSQSGHNTVSWYQQALGQGPQFIFQYYREEENGRGNFPPRFSGLQFPNYSSELNVNALELDDSALYLCASSLLLSGEQFFGPGTRLTVL.

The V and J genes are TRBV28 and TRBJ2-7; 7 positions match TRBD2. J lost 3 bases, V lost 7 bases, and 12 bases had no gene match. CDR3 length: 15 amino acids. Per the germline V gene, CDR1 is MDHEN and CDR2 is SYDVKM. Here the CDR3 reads CASTLRGEGLYEQYF. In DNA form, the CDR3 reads TGTGCCAGCACCCTTCGGGGGGAGGGCCTCTACGAGCAGTACTTC.

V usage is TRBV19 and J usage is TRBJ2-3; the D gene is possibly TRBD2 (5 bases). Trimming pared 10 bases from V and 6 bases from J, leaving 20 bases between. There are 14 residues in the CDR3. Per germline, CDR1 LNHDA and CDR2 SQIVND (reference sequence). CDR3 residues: CATRPGGGVDTQYF. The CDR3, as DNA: TGTGCCACCAGACCCGGCGGAGGTGTGGATACGCAGTATTTT.

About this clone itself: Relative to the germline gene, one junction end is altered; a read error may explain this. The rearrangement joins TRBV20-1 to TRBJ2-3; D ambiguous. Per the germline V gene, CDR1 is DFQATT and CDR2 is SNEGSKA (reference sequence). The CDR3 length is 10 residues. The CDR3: CSASRTRMNF. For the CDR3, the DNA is TGCAGTGCTAGCAGGACGCGAATGAATTTT.

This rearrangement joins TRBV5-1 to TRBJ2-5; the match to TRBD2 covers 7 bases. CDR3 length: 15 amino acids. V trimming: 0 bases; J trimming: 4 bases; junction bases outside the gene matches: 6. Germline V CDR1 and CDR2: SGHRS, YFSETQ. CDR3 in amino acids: CASSLDLAEGETQYF. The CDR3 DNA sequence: TGCGCCAGCAGCTTGGATCTAGCGGAGGGAGAGACCCAGTACTTC.

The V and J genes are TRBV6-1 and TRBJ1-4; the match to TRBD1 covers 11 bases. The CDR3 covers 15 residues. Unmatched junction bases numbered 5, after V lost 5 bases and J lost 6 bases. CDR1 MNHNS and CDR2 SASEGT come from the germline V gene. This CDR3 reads CASSRMGQGDEKLFF. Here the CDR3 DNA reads TGTGCCAGCAGTCGAATGGGACAGGGGGATGAAAAACTGTTTTTT.

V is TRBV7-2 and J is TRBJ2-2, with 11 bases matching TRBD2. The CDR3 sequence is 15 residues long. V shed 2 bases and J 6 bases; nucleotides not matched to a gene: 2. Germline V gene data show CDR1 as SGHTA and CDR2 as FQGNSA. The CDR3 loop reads CASSLTSGSAGELFF. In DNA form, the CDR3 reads TGTGCCAGCAGCTTAACTAGCGGGAGTGCCGGGGAGCTGTTTTTT. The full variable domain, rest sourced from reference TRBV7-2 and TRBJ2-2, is GAGVSQSPSNKVTEKGKDVELRCDPISGHTALYWYRQSLGQGLEFLIYFQGNSAPDKSGLPSDRFSAERTGGSVSTLTIQRTQQEDSAVYLCASSLTSGSAGELFFGEGSRLTVL.

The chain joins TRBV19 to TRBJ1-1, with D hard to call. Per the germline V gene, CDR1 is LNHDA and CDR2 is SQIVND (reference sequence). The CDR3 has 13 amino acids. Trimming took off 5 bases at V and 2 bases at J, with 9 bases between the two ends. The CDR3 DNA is TGTGCCAGTAGTTATGAGGGAAACACTGAAGCTTTCTTT. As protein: CASSYEGNTEAFF. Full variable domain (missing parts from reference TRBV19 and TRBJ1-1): DGGITQSPKYLFRKEGQNVTLSCEQNLNHDAMYWYRQDPGQGLRLIYYSQIVNDFQKGDIAEGYSVSREKKESFPLTVTSAQKNPTAFYLCASSYEGNTEAFFGQGTRLTVV.

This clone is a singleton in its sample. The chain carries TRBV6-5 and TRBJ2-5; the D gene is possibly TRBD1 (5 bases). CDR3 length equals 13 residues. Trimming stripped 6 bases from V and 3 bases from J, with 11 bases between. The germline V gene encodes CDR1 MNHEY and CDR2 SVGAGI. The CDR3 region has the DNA TGTGCCAGCAGCTCATTCAGGGAAGAGACCCAGTACTTC. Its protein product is CASSSFREETQYF.

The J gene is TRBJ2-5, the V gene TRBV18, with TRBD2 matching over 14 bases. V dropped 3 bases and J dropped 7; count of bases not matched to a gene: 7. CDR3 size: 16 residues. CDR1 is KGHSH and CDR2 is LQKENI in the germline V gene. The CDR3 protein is CASSPGTSGRGGTQYF. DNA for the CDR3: TGTGCCAGCTCACCCGGGACTAGCGGGAGAGGCGGGACCCAGTACTTC.

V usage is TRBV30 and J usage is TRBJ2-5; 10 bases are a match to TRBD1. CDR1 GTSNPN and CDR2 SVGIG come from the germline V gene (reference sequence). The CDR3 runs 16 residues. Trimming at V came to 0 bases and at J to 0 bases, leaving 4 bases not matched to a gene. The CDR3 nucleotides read TGTGCCTGGAGTGTCCGGGACAGGGGCTACCAAGAGACCCAGTACTTC. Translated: CAWSVRDRGYQETQYF.

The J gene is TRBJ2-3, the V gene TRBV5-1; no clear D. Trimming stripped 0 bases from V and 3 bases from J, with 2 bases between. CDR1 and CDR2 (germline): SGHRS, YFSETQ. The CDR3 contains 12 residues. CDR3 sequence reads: CASSLETDTQYF. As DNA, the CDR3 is TGCGCCAGCAGCTTGGAAACAGATACGCAGTATTTT.

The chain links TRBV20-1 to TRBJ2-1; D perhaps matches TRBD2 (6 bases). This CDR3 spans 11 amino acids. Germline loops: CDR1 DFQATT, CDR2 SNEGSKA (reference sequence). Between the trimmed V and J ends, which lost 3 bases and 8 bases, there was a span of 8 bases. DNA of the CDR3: TGCAGTGCTAGGACGGGGGATGAGCAGTTCTTC. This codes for CSARTGDEQFF.

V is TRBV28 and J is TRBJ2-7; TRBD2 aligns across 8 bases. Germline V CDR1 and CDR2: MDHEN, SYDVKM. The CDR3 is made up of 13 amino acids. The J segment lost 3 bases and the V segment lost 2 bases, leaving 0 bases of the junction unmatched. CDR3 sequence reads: CASSLREGYEQYF. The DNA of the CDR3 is TGTGCCAGCAGTTTACGGGAGGGCTACGAGCAGTACTTC.

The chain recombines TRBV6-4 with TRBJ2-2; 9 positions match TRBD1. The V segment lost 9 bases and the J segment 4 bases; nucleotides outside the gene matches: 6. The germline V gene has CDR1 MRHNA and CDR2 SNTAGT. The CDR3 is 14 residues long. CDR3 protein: CASSGTGITGELFF. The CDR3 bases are TGTGCCAGTTCTGGGACAGGGATCACCGGGGAGCTGTTTTTT.

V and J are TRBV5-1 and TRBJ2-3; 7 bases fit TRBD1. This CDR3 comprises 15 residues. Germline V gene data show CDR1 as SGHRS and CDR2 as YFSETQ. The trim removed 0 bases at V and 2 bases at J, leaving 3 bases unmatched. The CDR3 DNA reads TGCGCCAGCAGCTTGGATACAGGGGCCACAGATACGCAGTATTTT. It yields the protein CASSLDTGATDTQYF.

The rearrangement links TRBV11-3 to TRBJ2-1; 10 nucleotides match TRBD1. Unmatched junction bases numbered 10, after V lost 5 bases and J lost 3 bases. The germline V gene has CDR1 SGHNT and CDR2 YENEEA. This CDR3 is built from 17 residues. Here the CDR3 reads CASSPRRGQGNYNEQFF. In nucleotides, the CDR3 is TGTGCCAGCAGCCCGCGACGGGGACAGGGGAACTACAATGAGCAGTTCTTC.

CDR3 sequence: CASTPPGRPGELFF. As DNA, the CDR3 is TGTGCCAGCACCCCGCCGGGGCGGCCCGGGGAGCTGTTTTTT. The chain recombines TRBV28 with TRBJ2-2, with D possibly being TRBD1 or TRBD2 (5 bases each). V shed 7 bases and J shed 6 bases, with 15 bases lying between them. The CDR3 totals 14 residues. Germline assignment: CDR1 MDHEN and CDR2 SYDVKM.

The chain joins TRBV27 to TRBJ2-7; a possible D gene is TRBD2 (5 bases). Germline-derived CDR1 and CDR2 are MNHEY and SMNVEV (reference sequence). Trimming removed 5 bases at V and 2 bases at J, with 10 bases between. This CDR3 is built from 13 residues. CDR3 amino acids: CASSASGTYEQYF. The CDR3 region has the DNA TGTGCCAGCAGTGCCTCGGGAACCTACGAGCAGTACTTC.

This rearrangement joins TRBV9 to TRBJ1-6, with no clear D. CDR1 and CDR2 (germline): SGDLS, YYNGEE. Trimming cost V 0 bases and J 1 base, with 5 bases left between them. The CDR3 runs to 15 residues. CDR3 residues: CASSVAGSYNSPLHF. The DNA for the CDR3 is TGTGCCAGCAGCGTAGCTGGGTCCTATAATTCACCCCTCCACTTT. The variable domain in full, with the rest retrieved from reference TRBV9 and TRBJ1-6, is DSGVTQTPKHLITATGQRVTLRCSPRSGDLSVYWYQQSLDQGLQFLIQYYNGEERAKGNILERFSAQQFPDLHSELNLSSLELGDSALYFCASSVAGSYNSPLHFGNGTRLTVT.

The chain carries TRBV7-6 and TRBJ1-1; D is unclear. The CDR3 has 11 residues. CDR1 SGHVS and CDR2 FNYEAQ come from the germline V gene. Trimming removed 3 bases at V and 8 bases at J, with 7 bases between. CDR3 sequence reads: CASSLHMEAFF. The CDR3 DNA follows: TGTGCCAGCAGCTTGCATATGGAAGCTTTCTTT.

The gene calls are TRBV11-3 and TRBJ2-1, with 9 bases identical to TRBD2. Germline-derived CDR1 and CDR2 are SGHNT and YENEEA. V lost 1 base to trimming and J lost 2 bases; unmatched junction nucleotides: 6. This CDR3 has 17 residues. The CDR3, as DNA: TGTGCCAGCAGCTTAGCTCGTAGCGGGAGCGCCTACAATGAGCAGTTCTTC. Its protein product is CASSLARSGSAYNEQFF. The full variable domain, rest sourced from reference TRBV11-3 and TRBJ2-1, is EAGVVQSPRYKIIEKKQPVAFWCNPISGHNTLYWYLQNLGQGPELLIRYENEEAVDDSQLPKDRFSAERLKGVDSTLKIQPAELGDSAVYLCASSLARSGSAYNEQFFGPGTRLTVL.